This T cell receptor beta chain was observed in a study of CD8 T cells in Susac syndrome. Sequencing of TCR beta was performed on blood CD8+ and CD4+ T cells. The RNA, roughly 0.5 to 1 ug, was put through reverse transcription using random hexamers. Each CDR3 protein gets one entry after TCRdb re-called the immunoSEQ multiplex PCR reads with MiXCR. The sample contains about 210,000 distinct CDR3 sequences, approximately 95% of which appear only once. This clonotype has a single count. The CDR3 contains 11 residues. The J segment lost 8 bases and the V segment lost 8 bases, leaving 8 bases of the junction unmatched. CDR1 is GTSNPN and CDR2 is SVGIG in the germline V gene (reference sequence).

J is TRBJ1-2 and V is TRBV30, with TRBD1 matching over 7 bases. This sequence originates from a human donor with multiple sclerosis. Sequenced sample: CD4+ T cells from PBMCs. CDR3 nucleotide sequence: TGTGCCCAACAGACAGGGAAAGGCTACACCTTC. Encoded protein: CAQQTGKGYTF. The entire variable domain, with the rest obtained from reference TRBV30 and TRBJ1-2, is as follows: SQTIHQWPATLVQPVGSPLSLECTVEGTSNPNLYWYRQAAGRGLQLLFYSVGIGQISSEVPQNLSASRPQDRQFILSSKKLLLSDSGFYLCAQQTGKGYTFGSGTRLTVV.